This is a list of T cell receptor beta chains from one sample in a study of Graves' ophthalmopathy and Graves' hyperthyroidism. MiXCR was run by TCRdb on the multiplex PCR reads, yielding one entry per CDR3 protein. The repertoire holds approximately 150,000 distinct CDR3 sequences, approximately 40% seen once, with approximately 9% in the top ten. Sequenced input: peripheral blood. These TCRs come from a man aged 25 to 40 with Graves' ophthalmopathy. Each CDR3 is given with its conserved first and last residue. The order of the fields is clone size, J gene, V gene, D gene, CDR3 protein, CDR3 DNA. A D gene is named only where the DNA matches it firmly. Part of the rows lack a size; the others show once, few, many or a class for expanded clones.

clone size: many
J gene: TRBJ1-1
V gene: TRBV7-2
D gene: TRBD1
CDR3 protein: CASKMTGMNTEAFF
CDR3 DNA: TGTGCCAGCAAGATGACAGGGATGAACACTGAAGCTTTCTTT

clone size: NA
J gene: TRBJ1-2
V gene: TRBV30
D gene: TRBD1
CDR3 protein: CAWGAGQGARGYTF
CDR3 DNA: TGTGCCTGGGGGGCGGGACAGGGGGCGCGGGGCTACACCTTC

clone size: NA
J gene: TRBJ2-7
V gene: TRBV7-2
D gene: NA
CDR3 protein: CASRLDLLYEQYF
CDR3 DNA: TGTGCCAGCAGATTGGACTTATTATACGAGCAGTACTTC

clone size: NA
J gene: TRBJ1-1
V gene: TRBV28
D gene: NA
CDR3 protein: CASNVGGTEAFF
CDR3 DNA: TGTGCCAGCAACGTCGGAGGCACTGAAGCTTTCTTT

clone size: many
J gene: TRBJ2-5
V gene: TRBV3-1
D gene: NA
CDR3 protein: CASSQAGSQETQYF
CDR3 DNA: TGTGCCAGCAGCCAGGCGGGATCCCAAGAGACCCAGTACTTC

clone size: NA
J gene: TRBJ2-7
V gene: TRBV6-5
D gene: NA
CDR3 protein: CASSSPSTDFYEQYF
CDR3 DNA: TGTGCCAGCAGTTCCCCATCGACAGATTTCTACGAGCAGTACTTC

clone size: many
J gene: TRBJ1-5
V gene: TRBV24-1
D gene: TRBD1
CDR3 protein: CATSDTTGVQPQHF
CDR3 DNA: TGTGCCACCAGTGATACGACAGGGGTACAGCCCCAGCATTTT

clone size: NA
J gene: TRBJ1-5
V gene: TRBV12-3/TRBV12-4
D gene: NA
CDR3 protein: CASSLGGQSNQPQHF
CDR3 DNA: TGTGCCAGCAGTTTAGGCGGACAGAGCAATCAGCCCCAGCATTTT

clone size: many
J gene: TRBJ2-7
V gene: TRBV7-2
D gene: NA
CDR3 protein: CASSPGGRPYEQYF
CDR3 DNA: TGTGCCAGCAGCCCGGGCGGGCGACCCTACGAGCAGTACTTC

clone size: many
J gene: TRBJ2-4
V gene: TRBV28
D gene: TRBD1
CDR3 protein: CASGQVLKNIQYF
CDR3 DNA: TGTGCCTCCGGACAGGTCCTCAAAAACATTCAGTACTTC

clone size: once
J gene: TRBJ1-3
V gene: TRBV30
D gene: NA
CDR3 protein: CAWTPGGGNTIYF
CDR3 DNA: TGTGCCTGGACCCCCGGGGGTGGAAACACCATATATTTT

clone size: many
J gene: TRBJ2-2
V gene: TRBV24-1
D gene: TRBD1
CDR3 protein: CATTGQGGTGELFF
CDR3 DNA: TGTGCCACCACTGGACAGGGGGGAACCGGGGAGCTGTTTTTT

clone size: many
J gene: TRBJ2-5
V gene: TRBV6-2/TRBV6-3
D gene: NA
CDR3 protein: CASRGSIGTQYF
CDR3 DNA: TGTGCCAGCAGAGGGTCCATTGGGACCCAGTACTTC

clone size: many
J gene: TRBJ1-1
V gene: TRBV6-2/TRBV6-3
D gene: NA
CDR3 protein: CASSPIRQVVAEAFF
CDR3 DNA: TGTGCCAGCAGTCCTATTCGTCAGGTCGTCGCTGAAGCTTTCTTT